Listed below are T cell receptor beta chains from one sample, sequenced in a study of shared clonotypes between healthy human individuals. TCRdb keeps only in-frame clones here, not all; method: immunoSEQ multiplex PCR. The sample holds 1,400,000 or so clones, 97% to 99% seen once. The specimen was naive CD4+ T cells sorted from blood. All receptors come from a man aged 30 to 45 in good health. The CDR3 runs from the conserved cysteine through the conserved F or W. The D gene is left open where the match is weak. Clone size appears in some rows only: once, few, many, or a class for an expanded clone.

clone size,D gene,V gene,J gene,CDR3 DNA,CDR3 protein
-,TRBD1,TRBV25-1,TRBJ2-7,TGTGCCAGCAGTGTAGGGGACAGGAGCTACGAGCAGTACTTC,CASSVGDRSYEQYF
-,TRBD1,TRBV5-4,TRBJ2-1,TGTGCCAGCAGCTTGGCCCCGGACAGGGCGTTGGATGAGCAGTTCTTC,CASSLAPDRALDEQFF
once,-,TRBV4-1,TRBJ2-6,TGCGCCAGCAGCCAAGATCGACCCTCTCAGGCCAACGTCCTGACTTTC,CASSQDRPSQANVLTF
-,TRBD2,TRBV9,TRBJ2-1,TGTGCCAGCAGCGTACTTGAGGGAGGGAGGGATGAGCAGTTCTTC,CASSVLEGGRDEQFF
-,TRBD1,TRBV14,TRBJ2-5,TGTGCCAGCAGCCAAGGCCTCGGGACAGGGCAAGAGACCCAGTACTTC,CASSQGLGTGQETQYF
-,-,TRBV15,TRBJ1-1,TGTGCCACCAGCAGAGATCCCAGGAACACTGAAGCTTTCTTT,CATSRDPRNTEAFF
-,-,TRBV6-5,TRBJ2-3,TGTGCCAGCAGTTACTCGATGAGCGGAGATACGCAGTATTTT,CASSYSMSGDTQYF
-,-,TRBV30,TRBJ2-1,TGTGCCTGGAGCCCTACGACTCCCCAACGGCGATACAATGAGCAGTTCTTC,CAWSPTTPQRRYNEQFF
-,-,TRBV9,TRBJ2-1,TGTGCCAGCAGCGTTCTAAGTAGCGCCGGCAATGAGCAGTTCTTC,CASSVLSSAGNEQFF
-,-,TRBV5-1,TRBJ2-1,TGCGCCAGCAGCTTGGTAGGGGAGAAGATGGTCTTC,CASSLVGEKMVF
-,TRBD1,TRBV27,TRBJ2-7,TGTGCCAGCAGTCTGACAGGGGGGGGTCTCTTCGAGCAGTACTTC,CASSLTGGGLFEQYF
-,TRBD2,TRBV4-1,TRBJ2-1,TGCGCCAGCAGCCAAGAGATCTCTAGCGGTCTCGGACAAGATTACAATGAGCAGTTCTTC,CASSQEISSGLGQDYNEQFF
-,-,TRBV11-2,TRBJ2-1,TGTGCCAGCAGCTTAGAAACTAGACTACATGAGCAGTTCTTC,CASSLETRLHEQFF
-,-,TRBV27,TRBJ2-2,TGTGCCAGCAGTTGGGGCCGGAACACCGGGGAGCTGTTTTTT,CASSWGRNTGELFF
once,-,TRBV2,TRBJ1-4,TGTGCCAGCAGTGACTGGGCAGGGGCTGAAAAACTGTTTTTT,CASSDWAGAEKLFF
-,TRBD1,TRBV4-1,TRBJ1-1,TGCGCCAGCAGCCAAGAGGGACGACAGGGTAACACTGAAGCTTTCTTT,CASSQEGRQGNTEAFF
-,-,TRBV14,TRBJ2-1,TGTGCCAGCAGCCAAGGTCGGACAGAGCAGTTCTTC,CASSQGRTEQFF
-,-,TRBV5-5,TRBJ2-1,TGTGCCAGCATAGGAAATGAGCAGTTCTTC,CASIGNEQFF
-,-,TRBV7-9,TRBJ2-5,TGTGCCAGCAGCTCCCGCACACAAGAGACCCAGTACTTC,CASSSRTQETQYF
-,TRBD2,TRBV5-1,TRBJ2-2,TGCGCCAGCAGCATAGCGGGAGTATTGACCGGGGAGCTGTTTTTT,CASSIAGVLTGELFF
-,TRBD1,TRBV7-2,TRBJ1-3,TGTGCCAGCAGCCGGACAGGGGTCTCTGGAAACACCATATATTTT,CASSRTGVSGNTIYF
-,-,TRBV6-5,TRBJ2-1,TGTGCCAGCAGTGGGCCTGCGGAGTCCAATGAGCAGTTCTTC,CASSGPAESNEQFF
-,-,TRBV7-2,TRBJ2-2,TGTGCCAGCAGCCCCAGACGCCGGGACACCGGGGAGCTGTTTTTT,CASSPRRRDTGELFF
-,TRBD2,TRBV27,TRBJ2-3,TGTGCCAGCAGAGAGACTAGCGCAACGCAGTATTTT,CASRETSATQYF
-,TRBD1,TRBV29-1,TRBJ2-1,TGCAGCGTTGAACAGGGGGCCCTCTACGGTGAGCAGTTCTTC,CSVEQGALYGEQFF
once,-,TRBV7-8,TRBJ1-1,TGTGCCAGCAGCTTAGAGCACCGGGGGCGCAACACTGAAGCTTTCTTT,CASSLEHRGRNTEAFF
-,-,TRBV5-1,TRBJ2-5,TGCGCCAGCCGTTCTGGGGGTGGTGTAACCCAGTACTTC,CASRSGGGVTQYF
-,-,TRBV28,TRBJ1-2,TGTGCCAGCAGTTTAAGCCCCAGGCCCTTTAACTATGGCTACACCTTC,CASSLSPRPFNYGYTF
-,-,TRBV18,TRBJ2-1,TGTGCCAGCTCACCCTCGGCCTACAATGAGCAGTTCTTC,CASSPSAYNEQFF
-,TRBD1,TRBV5-1,TRBJ2-7,TGCGCCAGCAGCCCGGACAGGATAACCTACGAGCAGTACTTC,CASSPDRITYEQYF
-,-,TRBV7-2,TRBJ2-7,TGTGCCAGCAGCTTAGCGACTAGGGACTACGAGCAGTACTTC,CASSLATRDYEQYF
-,-,TRBV7-2,TRBJ2-7,TGTGCCAGCACCTTATTGGGGGTTCTGGACGAGCAGTACTTC,CASTLLGVLDEQYF
-,-,TRBV28,TRBJ2-7,TGTGCCAGCAGTCGGGCCAGTACCTACGAGCAGTACTTC,CASSRASTYEQYF
-,TRBD1,TRBV25-1,TRBJ1-1,TGTGCCAGCGGAGCACCACCGACAGGGACCCAGGCTTTCTTT,CASGAPPTGTQAFF
-,TRBD1,TRBV5-1,TRBJ2-5,TGCGCCAGCAGCTTGTCACGGGACAGGGAGCGAGAGACCCAGTACTTC,CASSLSRDRERETQYF
once,-,TRBV28,TRBJ2-3,TGTGCCAGCAGTTTAGTGGGGTATGCCACAGATACGCAGTATTTT,CASSLVGYATDTQYF
-,-,TRBV5-6,TRBJ1-4,TGTGCCAGCAGCTTGGCGCGGGGGGAACTGTTTTTT,CASSLARGELFF
-,TRBD2,TRBV7-9,TRBJ2-7,TGTGCCAGCAGCTTATTAGGTGGCGGGAGAAAGGCGGAGGAGCAGTACTTC,CASSLLGGGRKAEEQYF
-,-,TRBV6-1,TRBJ2-2,TGTGCCAGCAGTATTCTATACACCGGGGAGCTGTTTTTT,CASSILYTGELFF
-,-,TRBV18,TRBJ2-7,TGTGCCAGCTCACCACGAACAGGGAGCTCCTACGAGCAGTACTTC,CASSPRTGSSYEQYF
-,-,TRBV29-1,TRBJ2-1,TGCAGCATAGGGACCCCACCCCAGTTCTTC,CSIGTPPQFF
-,-,TRBV11-3,TRBJ2-7,TGTGCCAGCAGCGACAACGACTACGAGCAGTACTTC,CASSDNDYEQYF
-,TRBD1,TRBV27,TRBJ2-1,TGTGCCAGCAGTTTTATTTCCCCGGGACAGGGGGCGAATAATGAGCAGTTCTTC,CASSFISPGQGANNEQFF
-,TRBD2,TRBV27,TRBJ2-7,TGTGCCAGCAGAACCCACCGGGACGGGAGGAGACCTGACGAGCAGTACTTC,CASRTHRDGRRPDEQYF
-,-,TRBV29-1,TRBJ1-1,TGCAGCGTTGAGGCACAAATCAACACTGAAGCTTTCTTT,CSVEAQINTEAFF
-,TRBD1,TRBV6-4,TRBJ2-1,TGTGCCAGCAGCGCACAGGGGGCTAGGGCAAATGAGCAGTTCTTC,CASSAQGARANEQFF
-,-,TRBV10-2,TRBJ1-1,TGCGCCAGCAGATTAGGCACTGAAGCTTTCTTT,CASRLGTEAFF
-,TRBD2,TRBV5-1,TRBJ2-7,TGCGCCAGCAGCTTGGTTGCTAGCGGGAGTCCCTCACGACCCTACGAGCAGTACTTC,CASSLVASGSPSRPYEQYF
-,-,TRBV10-2,TRBJ2-6,TGCGCCAGCAGCCCTGGGGCCAACGTCCTGACTTTC,CASSPGANVLTF
-,-,TRBV6-5,TRBJ1-2,TGTGCCAGCAGTTCCAAGACGTCAGGGTTCTATGGCTACACCTTC,CASSSKTSGFYGYTF
once,-,TRBV4-1,TRBJ2-1,TGCGCCAGCAGCCAAGAGCGTCCCCACAATGAGCAGTTCTTC,CASSQERPHNEQFF
-,-,TRBV28,TRBJ2-1,TGTGCCAGCACCCCGGGGAGGCACAATGAGCAGTTCTTC,CASTPGRHNEQFF
-,-,TRBV28,TRBJ1-4,TGTGCCAGCAGTTCCCATAGACTGGCTGTGAATGAAAAACTGTTTTTT,CASSSHRLAVNEKLFF
-,TRBD2,TRBV5-1,TRBJ2-7,TGCGCCAGCAGCTTGCGGAAGGGAAGCGGGAAGTTCTACGAGCAGTACTTC,CASSLRKGSGKFYEQYF
-,TRBD2,TRBV5-1,TRBJ2-1,TGCGCCAGCAGCCCGGGGCCTAGCGGGAGGGGTTCCTACAATGAGCAGTTCTTC,CASSPGPSGRGSYNEQFF
-,-,TRBV9,TRBJ2-1,TGTGCCAGCAGCGGAGACCCGAGCTCCTACAATGAGCAGTTCTTC,CASSGDPSSYNEQFF
-,TRBD2,TRBV10-2,TRBJ2-7,TGCGCCAGCAGTGAAGGAGGCGGGAGGGCTACCCAGCAGTACTTC,CASSEGGGRATQQYF
-,-,TRBV29-1,TRBJ2-7,TGCAGCGTCATTGTCGGTCAGGGGGGCTACGAGCAGTACTTC,CSVIVGQGGYEQYF